This passage covers 31 T cell receptor beta chains from one sample sequenced in a study of T cells in Graves' hyperthyroidism and ophthalmopathy. What was amplified from RNA transcripts were TCR beta CDR3 regions. First-round RT-PCR targeting the TCR CDR3 was performed with the HTBI primer set. TCRdb fed the multiplex PCR reads into MiXCR, producing one record per CDR3 protein. The table shows fewer than 900,000 distinct CDR3 sequences, with roughly 15% occurring only once. Material for sequencing was blood. The receptors were sampled from a young man with Graves' hyperthyroidism.

This clonotype was found many times. The V and J genes are TRBV5-1 and TRBJ2-5; maybe TRBD1 (6 bases). V lost 5 bases, J lost 1 base, and 9 bases lay in between. CDR1 SGHRS and CDR2 YFSETQ come from the germline V gene. This CDR3 spans 13 amino acids. The CDR3 reads CASRGAGQETQYF. The CDR3 nucleotides are TGCGCCAGCAGGGGGGCAGGCCAAGAGACCCAGTACTTC.

The chain links TRBV3-1 to TRBJ1-6; possibly TRBD1 for D (6 bases). The germline gives CDR1 LGHDT, CDR2 YNNKEL (reference sequence). Trimming stripped 8 bases from V and 8 bases from J, with 19 bases between. CDR3 size: 15 residues. The CDR3 bases are TGTGCCAGCGCCCGTAGGGGGGTTGGAGATTCACCCCTCCACTTT. This encodes CASARRGVGDSPLHF.

The genes are TRBV11-1 and TRBJ1-3; 7 bases are shared with TRBD1. The J segment lost 0 bases and the V segment lost 1 base, leaving 9 bases of the junction unmatched. CDR3 length: 18 amino acids. Germline V gives CDR1 SGHAT, CDR2 FQDESV (reference sequence). This chain's CDR3 is CASSLGRDSIFSGNTIYF. The CDR3 nucleotides are TGTGCCAGCAGCTTAGGAAGGGACAGCATCTTCTCTGGAAACACCATATATTTT.

The CDR3 coding sequence is TGCGCCAGCAGCTTGTACAGGGCCACCTACGAGCAGTACTTC. This translates into CASSLYRATYEQYF. The chain is built from TRBV5-1 and TRBJ2-7, with D tentatively TRBD1 (6 bases). The V end was cut by 1 base, the J end by 2 bases, with 10 bases between. The CDR3 has 14 amino acids. The germline CDR1 and CDR2 sequences are SGHRS and YFSETQ.

Points on this clonotype: This likely comes from a read error, as the CDR3 has no conserved phenylalanine or tryptophan at its end. The chain employs TRBV3-1 and TRBJ2-5, with a possible D match to TRBD1 (5 bases). Germline loops: CDR1 LGHDT, CDR2 YNNKEL (reference sequence). V was trimmed by 4 bases and J by 5 bases, leaving 5 bases between them. This CDR3 has 11 amino acids. In nucleotides, the CDR3 is TGTGCCAGCAGCCGACAGGAGACCCAGTACCTC. Residues: CASSRQETQYL.

The sample holds many counts of this clonotype. The genes are TRBV20-1 and TRBJ2-7; D gene uncertain. The CDR3 has 10 amino acids. The V gene's germline CDR1 is DFQATT and CDR2 SNEGSKA (reference sequence). V was clipped by 7 bases and J by 5 bases, with 9 bases between them. The CDR3 sequence: CSVLDHEQYF. DNA of the CDR3: TGCAGTGTCTTAGACCACGAGCAGTACTTC.

The chain couples TRBV20-1 to TRBJ2-7, with D uncertain. The germline V gene has CDR1 DFQATT and CDR2 SNEGSKA (reference sequence). V lost 1 base and J lost 5, with 18 bases in between. The CDR3 is 15 amino acids. CDR3 DNA: TGCAGTGCTAGAGGCTCAAACCGGCTTGGCAACGAGCAGTACTTC. Its translation: CSARGSNRLGNEQYF.

This sequence joins TRBV19 and TRBJ2-7; 7 positions agree with TRBD1. Germline V gene lookup returns CDR1 LNHDA and CDR2 SQIVND (reference sequence). Trimming cost V 1 base and J 1 base; bases outside gene matches: 4. The CDR3 is 15 residues long. The CDR3 DNA reads as TGTGCCAGTAGTATAGGGCCAGGGGGATCCTACGAGCAGTACTTC. This gives the protein CASSIGPGGSYEQYF. The variable domain in full, completed from reference TRBV19 and TRBJ2-7, reads DGGITQSPKYLFRKEGQNVTLSCEQNLNHDAMYWYRQDPGQGLRLIYYSQIVNDFQKGDIAEGYSVSREKKESFPLTVTSAQKNPTAFYLCASSIGPGGSYEQYFGPGTRLTVT.

V is TRBV28 and J is TRBJ2-7, with 7 bases matching TRBD1. The J segment lost 1 base and the V segment lost 10 bases, leaving 7 bases of the junction unmatched. The CDR3 totals 13 residues. Looked up from germline, CDR1 is MDHEN and CDR2 is SYDVKM. Written as DNA, the CDR3 is TGTGCCATTCGACAGGGAACATCCTACGAGCAGTACTTC. It translates to CAIRQGTSYEQYF.

The chain combines TRBV7-9 with TRBJ2-1, with 14 positions matching TRBD2. The V segment lost 5 bases and the J segment 7 bases; nucleotides outside the gene matches: 7. The CDR3 extends over 16 amino acids. From germline, CDR1 is SEHNR and CDR2 FQNEAQ (reference sequence). The CDR3 DNA reads as TGTGCCAGCAGCCCAGGGACTAGCGGGAGTGTAAATGAGCAGTTCTTC. Encoded protein: CASSPGTSGSVNEQFF.

J is TRBJ2-7 and V is TRBV9; 8 bases are shared with TRBD1. The CDR3 totals 18 residues. J gave up 7 bases and V 4 bases, and 22 bases lay outside the gene matches. Germline CDR1 SGDLS, CDR2 YYNGEE. CDR3 in amino acids: CASSLYHTGTGRLWEQYF. CDR3 bases: TGTGCCAGCAGCTTATATCATACCGGGACAGGACGCCTTTGGGAGCAGTACTTC.

This rearrangement joins TRBV20-1 to TRBJ1-1; no clear D gene. Per the germline V gene, CDR1 is DFQATT and CDR2 is SNEGSKA (reference sequence). The CDR3 is 13 residues long. V was cut by 6 bases and J by 0 bases, with 11 bases left in between. The CDR3 reads CSAKWGMNTEAFF. The CDR3 nucleotides read TGCAGTGCCAAGTGGGGAATGAACACTGAAGCTTTCTTT.

The sample holds many counts of this clonotype. The rearrangement uses TRBV27 and TRBJ1-5; D possibly corresponds to TRBD1 (6 bases). Germline CDR1 is MNHEY and CDR2 is SMNVEV (reference sequence). This CDR3 comprises 15 residues. Trimming took 6 bases from V and 4 from J, leaving 16 bases between them. In nucleotides, the CDR3 is TGTGCCAGCAGCCGCATCCCGGGGACAAATCAGCCCCAGCATTTT. This sequence encodes CASSRIPGTNQPQHF.

This clonotype was counted between two and nine times. The chain employs TRBV4-1 and TRBJ1-5; D perhaps matches TRBD1 (6 bases). Germline-derived CDR1 and CDR2 are MGHRA and YSYEKL. V gave up 3 bases and J gave up 4 bases, with 13 bases separating them. The CDR3 totals 15 residues. Here the CDR3 DNA reads TGCGCCAGCAGCCACCAGGGAGGGGGGAATCAGCCCCAGCATTTT. Protein sequence: CASSHQGGGNQPQHF.

The chain has TRBV28 and TRBJ1-3; 7 bases line up with TRBD1. J was trimmed by 0 bases and V by 5 bases; bases with no gene match: 10. This CDR3 is built from 17 residues. CDR1 MDHEN and CDR2 SYDVKM come from the germline V gene. The CDR3 sequence: CASSLLTGPISGNTIYF. As DNA, the CDR3 is TGTGCCAGCAGTCTACTGACAGGGCCAATCTCTGGAAACACCATATATTTT.

A note on this clonotype: Sequence at one end of the junction differs from germline and may be a read error. The V and J genes are TRBV4-1 and TRBJ2-5, with a weak D call TRBD2 (6 bases). Looked up from germline, CDR1 is MGHRA and CDR2 is YSYEKL. The CDR3 has 15 residues. CDR3 nucleotides: TGTGCCAGCAGCCAAGAAGGAGGGGACCAAGAGACCCAGTACTTC. Amino acid sequence: CASSQEGGDQETQYF.

This clonotype was counted ten times or more. V gene TRBV5-1 combines with J gene TRBJ2-1, with 10 bases lining up with TRBD2. The CDR3 contains 16 residues. Germline V gene sequence: CDR1 SGHRS, CDR2 YFSETQ. V lost 3 bases and J lost 8; bases outside the gene matches: 11. CDR3 sequence reads: CASSSPAGTSEHEQFF. Here the CDR3 DNA reads TGCGCCAGCAGCTCGCCGGCCGGGACTAGCGAACATGAGCAGTTCTTC.

Concerning this clonotype: One junction end disagrees with the germline gene, perhaps due to a read error. The chain couples TRBV11-2 to TRBJ2-5; D is unresolved. CDR1 and CDR2 (germline): SGHAT, FQNNGV. This CDR3 has 12 residues. The CDR3 DNA reads as TGTGCCGGCAGCCCCCGCGGTGAGACCCAGTACTTC. Its protein is CAGSPRGETQYF.

This clonotype has more than one count but fewer than ten. V gene TRBV19 combines with J gene TRBJ1-5; D gene ambiguous. Germline V gene lookup returns CDR1 LNHDA and CDR2 SQIVND (reference sequence). The V and J ends lost 3 bases and 5 bases respectively, with 14 bases between them. The CDR3 is 15 residues long. The DNA for the CDR3 is TGTGCCAGTAGTATGGAGTCGGGGTGGGATCAGCCCCAGCATTTT. It specifies CASSMESGWDQPQHF.

The chain links TRBV27 to TRBJ2-3; 9 bases are shared with TRBD2. The CDR3 covers 17 residues. Germline CDR1 is MNHEY and CDR2 is SMNVEV (reference sequence). The V segment lost 4 bases and the J segment 2 bases; nucleotides outside the gene matches: 10. The CDR3 region has the DNA TGTGCCAGCAGTTCCCTCCCCCAGCGGGGGGTCACAGATACGCAGTATTTT. Protein: CASSSLPQRGVTDTQYF.

There are many counts of this clonotype. The V and J genes are TRBV28 and TRBJ2-7; the D gene is possibly TRBD2 (5 bases). The CDR3 extends over 12 amino acids. CDR1 MDHEN and CDR2 SYDVKM come from the germline V gene. The V end was cut by 6 bases, the J end by 2 bases, with 8 bases between. This chain's CDR3 is CASSKRTYEQYF. DNA for the CDR3: TGTGCCAGCAGCAAGCGGACCTACGAGCAGTACTTC.

At least ten counts were recorded for this clonotype. The rearrangement links TRBV12-3 or TRBV12-4 to TRBJ1-5, with 9 bases matching TRBD1. The V gene end was trimmed by 8 bases and the J gene end by 0 bases; junction bases not matched to a gene: 11. The CDR3 extends over 17 amino acids. The CDR3 protein is CASCRTGEIVSNQPQHF. Here the CDR3 DNA reads TGTGCCAGCTGCCGGACAGGGGAAATAGTTAGCAATCAGCCCCAGCATTTT.

This clonotype was counted ten times or more. This chain joins TRBV20-1 and TRBJ2-1, with D perhaps TRBD1 (6 bases). Germline values: CDR1 DFQATT, CDR2 SNEGSKA (reference sequence). Trimming shortened V by 1 base and J by 6 bases, and 16 bases separated the two germline ends. The CDR3 runs 15 residues. CDR3 amino acids: CSARGRDTLGNEQFF. For the CDR3, the DNA is TGCAGTGCTAGAGGTAGGGACACTCTAGGCAATGAGCAGTTCTTC.

This clonotype has at least ten counts. The chain is built from TRBV7-2 and TRBJ2-7, with 8 bases fitting TRBD2. CDR1 and CDR2 (germline): SGHTA, FQGNSA. V gave up 1 base and J gave up 5 bases; unmatched junction bases: 4. The CDR3 sequence is 14 residues long. This CDR3 is CASSLGGLANEQYF. CDR3 nucleotide sequence: TGTGCCAGCAGCTTAGGCGGACTAGCCAACGAGCAGTACTTC.

Comments on this clonotype: The junction and the germline gene differ at one end; a read error may be behind it. V and J are TRBV2 and TRBJ2-5; 8 bases agree with TRBD1. The germline CDR1 and CDR2 sequences are SNHLY and FYNNEI. The CDR3 totals 17 residues. The CDR3 protein is CASSEGQGSSLEETQHF. The CDR3 DNA reads TGTGCCAGCAGTGAAGGACAGGGGAGTAGTCTAGAGGAGACCCAGCACTTC.

The table lists this clonotype with many counts. This chain joins TRBV12-3 or TRBV12-4 and TRBJ2-7; 13 nucleotides align to TRBD2. The CDR3 sequence is 15 residues long. After removal of 5 bases from V and 3 bases from J, the junction contained 4 bases not matched to a gene. This chain's CDR3 is CASSMGLAGSYEQYF. Here the CDR3 DNA reads TGTGCCAGCAGTATGGGACTAGCGGGAAGCTACGAGCAGTACTTC.

Many counts were recorded for this clonotype. V gene TRBV20-1 combines with J gene TRBJ2-2, with no clear D. The V gene lost 6 bases and the J gene lost 6 bases, with 17 bases spanning the gap. Germline CDR1 reads DFQATT; CDR2 reads SNEGSKA (reference sequence). CDR3 length: 14 amino acids. The CDR3 here is CSASTLNRPGELFF. The DNA of the CDR3 is TGCAGTGCCAGCACCCTAAATCGACCCGGGGAGCTGTTTTTT.

This chain uses TRBV5-4 with TRBJ1-3; TRBD1 agrees at 7 bases. V shed 4 bases and J 2 bases; nucleotides not matched to a gene: 3. Germline lookup yields CDR1 SGHNT and CDR2 YYREEE (reference sequence). This CDR3 spans 14 amino acids. The CDR3 here is CASSQQGTGNTIYF. Here the CDR3 DNA reads TGTGCCAGCAGCCAACAGGGGACTGGAAACACCATATATTTT.

This clonotype was seen repeatedly, ten times or more. The chain couples TRBV6-1 to TRBJ2-3; D tentatively fits TRBD1 or TRBD2 (6 bases each). Between the trimmed V and J ends, which lost 5 bases and 1 base, there was a span of 16 bases. Germline CDR1 is MNHNS and CDR2 is SASEGT. The CDR3 extends over 16 amino acids. CDR3 coding DNA: TGTGCCAGCAGTTACAGAGGGGGAGGTGGCACAGATACGCAGTATTTT. As protein: CASSYRGGGGTDTQYF.

In regard to this clonotype: A read error is possible here, since a much larger clone lies one base away. This chain connects TRBV2 to TRBJ1-1; D unclear. The V end lost 6 bases, the J end lost 4 bases, and 21 bases lay between the germline ends. From germline, CDR1 is SNHLY and CDR2 FYNNEI. This CDR3 region has 16 residues. The CDR3: CASRTLPQFEGTEAFF. CDR3 bases: TGTGCCAGCAGAACACTCCCCCAGTTTGAGGGCACTGAAGCTTTCTTT.

This rearrangement joins TRBV4-3 to TRBJ2-2, with TRBD2 as a possible D gene (6 bases). Germline V lookup: CDR1 LGHNA, CDR2 YSLEER. The CDR3 covers 14 residues. The V end was cut by 0 bases, the J end by 7 bases, with 9 bases between. The CDR3 loop reads CASSQDRGFGELFF. The CDR3 region has the DNA TGCGCCAGCAGCCAAGATCGGGGGTTCGGGGAGCTGTTTTTT.